A selection of T cell receptor beta chains follows, all from one sample in a study of blood T cell repertoires in COVID-19. Method: immunoSEQ multiplex PCR; TCRdb's copy keeps in-frame clones and lacks some. The data contain 130,000 to 150,000 clones, 81% of them singletons. Sequenced sample: peripheral blood. The receptors come from a human donor with acute or convalescent COVID-19. The donor label of this sample is uncertain. The CDR3 runs from the conserved cysteine through the conserved F or W. The D gene is left open where the match is weak. Size is omitted from some rows. Given values are once, few, many or a class for expanded clones.

d_call: -; j_call: TRBJ1-1; clone_size: -; v_call: TRBV3-1/TRBV3-2; cdr3_nt: TGTGCCAGCAGCCACAGGGGTCCGGAAGCTTTCTTT; cdr3_aa: CASSHRGPEAFF
d_call: TRBD1; j_call: TRBJ2-1; clone_size: -; v_call: TRBV18; cdr3_nt: TGTGCCAGCTCCGATACAGGGGGCTCCTACAATGAGCAGTTCTTC; cdr3_aa: CASSDTGGSYNEQFF
d_call: -; j_call: TRBJ1-2; clone_size: -; v_call: TRBV6-5; cdr3_nt: TGTGCCAGCAGCCGCATCGGAGGGGCGGGTGGCTACACCTTC; cdr3_aa: CASSRIGGAGGYTF
d_call: -; j_call: TRBJ2-1; clone_size: -; v_call: TRBV5-1; cdr3_nt: TGCGCCAGCAGCCCCTACGACGGGGAGAATGAGCAGTTCTTC; cdr3_aa: CASSPYDGENEQFF
d_call: -; j_call: TRBJ2-2; clone_size: -; v_call: TRBV24-1; cdr3_nt: TGTGCCACCAGTGGCCTGAAGGAGAGACAGGCCTCGGGGGAGCTGTTTTTT; cdr3_aa: CATSGLKERQASGELFF
d_call: -; j_call: TRBJ1-3; clone_size: few; v_call: TRBV3-1/TRBV3-2; cdr3_nt: TGTGCCAGCAGCCCTGACAGCAGCTCTGGAAACACCATATATTTT; cdr3_aa: CASSPDSSSGNTIYF
d_call: -; j_call: TRBJ2-5; clone_size: -; v_call: TRBV7-9; cdr3_nt: TGTGCCAGCAGCTTAGGGGGACTCCTTCTAGGGGAGACCCAGTACTTC; cdr3_aa: CASSLGGLLLGETQYF
d_call: -; j_call: TRBJ1-5; clone_size: few; v_call: TRBV5-5; cdr3_nt: TGTGCCAGCAGCTTGACCCCAGTTAACAGCAATCAGCCCCAGCATTTT; cdr3_aa: CASSLTPVNSNQPQHF
d_call: -; j_call: TRBJ1-2; clone_size: -; v_call: TRBV3-1/TRBV3-2; cdr3_nt: TGTGCCAGCAGCCAAGGGCCTCAGTATGGCTACACCTTC; cdr3_aa: CASSQGPQYGYTF
d_call: TRBD2; j_call: TRBJ2-5; clone_size: -; v_call: TRBV27; cdr3_nt: TGTGCCAGCAGTTTATGGGGGGGACCACAAGAGACCCAGTACTTC; cdr3_aa: CASSLWGGPQETQYF
d_call: -; j_call: TRBJ2-5; clone_size: -; v_call: TRBV7-2; cdr3_nt: TGTGCCAGCAGCTTCCGGTACCAAGAGACCCAGTACTTC; cdr3_aa: CASSFRYQETQYF
d_call: -; j_call: TRBJ1-6; clone_size: -; v_call: TRBV9; cdr3_nt: TGTGCCAGCAGCGTAGGAGAGGGCAGCCATTCACCCCTCCACTTT; cdr3_aa: CASSVGEGSHSPLHF
d_call: -; j_call: TRBJ1-2; clone_size: -; v_call: TRBV6-2/TRBV6-3; cdr3_nt: TGTGCCAGCAGTTACTCGTTAACCCGCCGGGGCTACACCTTC; cdr3_aa: CASSYSLTRRGYTF
d_call: TRBD1; j_call: TRBJ1-3; clone_size: -; v_call: TRBV29-1; cdr3_nt: TGCAGCGTTAGACAGGGTGGGGGAAACACCATATATTTT; cdr3_aa: CSVRQGGGNTIYF
d_call: -; j_call: TRBJ1-1; clone_size: few; v_call: TRBV5-1; cdr3_nt: TGCGCCAGCGGGGATACGGGGTCGAACACTGAAGCTTTCTTT; cdr3_aa: CASGDTGSNTEAFF
d_call: -; j_call: TRBJ1-2; clone_size: -; v_call: TRBV15; cdr3_nt: TGTGCCACCAGCAGTTCCCGGGACTCCCTCACCGGCTACACCTTC; cdr3_aa: CATSSSRDSLTGYTF
d_call: TRBD2; j_call: TRBJ2-1; clone_size: -; v_call: TRBV5-1; cdr3_nt: TGCGCCAGCAGCTTGTCAACTAGCGGGGGCAGCTCCTACAATGAGCAGTTCTTC; cdr3_aa: CASSLSTSGGSSYNEQFF
d_call: -; j_call: TRBJ1-1; clone_size: -; v_call: TRBV10-3; cdr3_nt: TGTGCCATCAGTCGGGGGTCGGGCGCTGAAGCTTTCTTT; cdr3_aa: CAISRGSGAEAFF
d_call: -; j_call: TRBJ1-2; clone_size: -; v_call: TRBV12-3/TRBV12-4; cdr3_nt: TGTGCCAGCAGTTTAGGAGGGTTCTATGGCTACACCTTC; cdr3_aa: CASSLGGFYGYTF
d_call: TRBD2; j_call: TRBJ2-4; clone_size: -; v_call: TRBV14; cdr3_nt: TGTGCCAGCAGCCTCCGAGCGGGGGGCGACTCCAAAAACATTCAGTACTTC; cdr3_aa: CASSLRAGGDSKNIQYF
d_call: -; j_call: TRBJ1-6; clone_size: -; v_call: TRBV7-8; cdr3_nt: TGTGCCAGCAGCCCGGACAGAAATTCACCCCTCCACTTT; cdr3_aa: CASSPDRNSPLHF
d_call: -; j_call: TRBJ2-3; clone_size: -; v_call: TRBV7-7; cdr3_nt: TGTGCCAGCAGCTTACACAACCAAGATACGCAGTATTTT; cdr3_aa: CASSLHNQDTQYF
d_call: -; j_call: TRBJ1-1; clone_size: -; v_call: TRBV6-5; cdr3_nt: TGTGCCAGCAGTTATCGAACGGGTAACACTGAAGCTTTCTTT; cdr3_aa: CASSYRTGNTEAFF
d_call: -; j_call: TRBJ1-4; clone_size: -; v_call: TRBV2; cdr3_nt: TGTGCCACCCGGCCGGGGGGCTCGGATGAAAAACTGTTTTTT; cdr3_aa: CATRPGGSDEKLFF
d_call: TRBD1; j_call: TRBJ1-5; clone_size: -; v_call: TRBV2; cdr3_nt: TGTGCCAGCAGCACATACTCCAGGGGGGTCGGTCAGCCCCAGCATTTT; cdr3_aa: CASSTYSRGVGQPQHF
d_call: -; j_call: TRBJ1-1; clone_size: -; v_call: TRBV6-6; cdr3_nt: TGTGCCATCAACTATTCGACCAGAGGAACTGAAGCTTTCTTT; cdr3_aa: CAINYSTRGTEAFF
d_call: -; j_call: TRBJ1-1; clone_size: -; v_call: TRBV24-1; cdr3_nt: TGTGCCACCAGTGATCCTGTGAACACTGAAGCTTTCTTT; cdr3_aa: CATSDPVNTEAFF
d_call: -; j_call: TRBJ1-2; clone_size: -; v_call: TRBV2; cdr3_nt: TGTGCCAGCATGTACAGGGAAAGCTATGGCTACACCTTC; cdr3_aa: CASMYRESYGYTF
d_call: TRBD2; j_call: TRBJ2-1; clone_size: few; v_call: TRBV7-6; cdr3_nt: TGTGCCAGCAGCTTAGGCCGAGCTAGCGGGGGGCACAATGAGCAGTTCTTC; cdr3_aa: CASSLGRASGGHNEQFF
d_call: TRBD1; j_call: TRBJ1-1; clone_size: -; v_call: TRBV27; cdr3_nt: TGTGCCAGCAGTTTTAGAGGGGGCGGGGTGAACACTGAAGCTTTCTTT; cdr3_aa: CASSFRGGGVNTEAFF
d_call: -; j_call: TRBJ1-2; clone_size: many; v_call: TRBV7-9; cdr3_nt: TGTGCCAGCAGCCCCGAGGACAAACGCTACACCTTC; cdr3_aa: CASSPEDKRYTF
d_call: TRBD1; j_call: TRBJ1-6; clone_size: -; v_call: TRBV2; cdr3_nt: TGTGCCAGCCGCCCGGACAGGGACAATTCACCCCTCCACTTT; cdr3_aa: CASRPDRDNSPLHF
d_call: TRBD2; j_call: TRBJ2-1; clone_size: -; v_call: TRBV24-1; cdr3_nt: TGTGCCACCAGTGATACCGGACTAGCGGGGACCAATGAGCAGTTCTTC; cdr3_aa: CATSDTGLAGTNEQFF
d_call: -; j_call: TRBJ1-6; clone_size: -; v_call: TRBV7-9; cdr3_nt: TGTGCCAGCAGCTCCGCGGCATCACCCCTCCACTTT; cdr3_aa: CASSSAASPLHF
d_call: TRBD1; j_call: TRBJ2-3; clone_size: -; v_call: TRBV27; cdr3_nt: TGTGCCAGCAGTTTCTCAGGGGGCGAGGATACGCAGTATTTT; cdr3_aa: CASSFSGGEDTQYF
d_call: -; j_call: TRBJ1-6; clone_size: few; v_call: TRBV6-5; cdr3_nt: TGTGCCAGCAGTTACATAGATTCACCCCTCCACTTT; cdr3_aa: CASSYIDSPLHF
d_call: -; j_call: TRBJ2-5; clone_size: -; v_call: TRBV6-5; cdr3_nt: TGTGCCAGCAGTTACACGGACAGTTCGGTGGAGACCCAGTACTTC; cdr3_aa: CASSYTDSSVETQYF
d_call: TRBD2; j_call: TRBJ2-3; clone_size: few; v_call: TRBV4-1; cdr3_nt: TGCGCCAGCAGCCAAGATCCTAGCGGACTTAGCACAGATACGCAGTATTTT; cdr3_aa: CASSQDPSGLSTDTQYF
d_call: -; j_call: TRBJ1-2; clone_size: -; v_call: TRBV19; cdr3_nt: TGTGCCAGTAGGGGCATCAATGTAGACTATGGCTACACCTTC; cdr3_aa: CASRGINVDYGYTF
d_call: TRBD2; j_call: TRBJ2-1; clone_size: -; v_call: TRBV24-1; cdr3_nt: TGTGCCACCAGTGATTTGTCGCGGGGGGGCAATGAGCAGTTCTTC; cdr3_aa: CATSDLSRGGNEQFF
d_call: TRBD1; j_call: TRBJ2-1; clone_size: -; v_call: TRBV2; cdr3_nt: TGTGCCAGCTTTAACAGGGGAACCCCCACCAATGAGCAGTTCTTC; cdr3_aa: CASFNRGTPTNEQFF
d_call: -; j_call: TRBJ1-1; clone_size: -; v_call: TRBV10-3; cdr3_nt: TGTGCCATTACGGACAGCCTCATGAACACTGAAGCTTTCTTT; cdr3_aa: CAITDSLMNTEAFF
d_call: -; j_call: TRBJ1-2; clone_size: once; v_call: TRBV2; cdr3_nt: TGTGCCAGCAGGGGCGCCTTTCGAGCTAACTATGGCTACACCTTC; cdr3_aa: CASRGAFRANYGYTF
d_call: -; j_call: TRBJ2-1; clone_size: -; v_call: TRBV6-9; cdr3_nt: TGTGCCAGCAGTTATTCGGGGACACATGAGCAGTTCTTC; cdr3_aa: CASSYSGTHEQFF
d_call: TRBD1; j_call: TRBJ2-2; clone_size: -; v_call: TRBV6-5; cdr3_nt: TGTGCCAGCAAACTAACAGGGGGAATGGTCGGGGAGCTGTTTTTT; cdr3_aa: CASKLTGGMVGELFF
d_call: TRBD1; j_call: TRBJ1-4; clone_size: -; v_call: TRBV6-1; cdr3_nt: TGTGCCAGCAGACCCACAGGGGCTAGCGAAAAACTGTTTTTT; cdr3_aa: CASRPTGASEKLFF
d_call: TRBD1; j_call: TRBJ1-2; clone_size: -; v_call: TRBV2; cdr3_nt: TGTGCCAGCAGTTCGGAGGGACAGGGATGGGGTGGCTACACCTTC; cdr3_aa: CASSSEGQGWGGYTF
d_call: -; j_call: TRBJ1-6; clone_size: -; v_call: TRBV7-9; cdr3_nt: TGTGCCAGCAGTCCCACAGAGTCATCCTCACCCCTCCACTTT; cdr3_aa: CASSPTESSSPLHF
d_call: TRBD1; j_call: TRBJ2-1; clone_size: -; v_call: TRBV24-1; cdr3_nt: TGTGCCACCAGTGCCGTGACAGGGGGTATTGGACCGAATGAGCAGTTCTTC; cdr3_aa: CATSAVTGGIGPNEQFF
d_call: TRBD1; j_call: TRBJ1-2; clone_size: -; v_call: TRBV6-5; cdr3_nt: TGTGCCAGCAGTTGGGGCCGACAGGGGGATGGCTACACCTTC; cdr3_aa: CASSWGRQGDGYTF
d_call: -; j_call: TRBJ1-6; clone_size: -; v_call: TRBV6-5; cdr3_nt: TGTGCCAGCAGTTACGCAGGGGTGAATTCACCCCTCCACTTT; cdr3_aa: CASSYAGVNSPLHF
d_call: -; j_call: TRBJ1-1; clone_size: once; v_call: TRBV10-3; cdr3_nt: TGTGCCATCAGTGCTAAGGGAGGGAACACTGAAGCTTTCTTT; cdr3_aa: CAISAKGGNTEAFF
d_call: TRBD1; j_call: TRBJ2-1; clone_size: -; v_call: TRBV10-1; cdr3_nt: TGCGCCAGCAGTGAACAGGGGGCCTACAATGAGCAGTTCTTC; cdr3_aa: CASSEQGAYNEQFF
d_call: -; j_call: TRBJ1-2; clone_size: -; v_call: TRBV6-5; cdr3_nt: TGTGCCAGCAGTTCCGAAGGGGCCGGGTCGGCTGGCTACACCTTC; cdr3_aa: CASSSEGAGSAGYTF
d_call: -; j_call: TRBJ1-2; clone_size: -; v_call: TRBV24-1; cdr3_nt: TGTGCCACCAGTGACAGTACCCTCCTTGGCTACACCTTC; cdr3_aa: CATSDSTLLGYTF
d_call: TRBD1; j_call: TRBJ2-2; clone_size: -; v_call: TRBV10-3; cdr3_nt: TGTGCCTCAGGGGGCCCCGGGATTGACGGGGAGCTGTTTTTT; cdr3_aa: CASGGPGIDGELFF
d_call: -; j_call: TRBJ1-6; clone_size: -; v_call: TRBV27; cdr3_nt: TGTGCCAGCAGTTCCTATTCACCCCTCCACTTT; cdr3_aa: CASSSYSPLHF